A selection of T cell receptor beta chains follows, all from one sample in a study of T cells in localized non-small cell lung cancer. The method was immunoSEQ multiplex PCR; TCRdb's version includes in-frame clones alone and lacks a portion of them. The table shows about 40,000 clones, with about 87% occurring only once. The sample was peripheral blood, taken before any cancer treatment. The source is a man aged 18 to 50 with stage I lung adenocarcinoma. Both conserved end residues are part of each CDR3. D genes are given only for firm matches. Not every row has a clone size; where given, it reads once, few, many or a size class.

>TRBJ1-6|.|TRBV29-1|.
CSVRGTVNSPLHF
TGCAGCGTTCGAGGGACGGTTAATTCACCCCTCCACTTT
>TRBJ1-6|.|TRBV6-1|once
CASRRGDNGSPLHF
TGTGCCAGCAGGAGGGGAGACAACGGCTCACCCCTCCACTTT
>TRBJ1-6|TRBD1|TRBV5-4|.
CASSPTPQTGLPSEAPLHF
TGTGCCAGCAGCCCGACACCCCAGACAGGGCTTCCTTCAGAGGCCCCCCTCCACTTT
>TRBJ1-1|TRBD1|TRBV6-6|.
CASSTTDRTAFF
TGTGCCAGCAGCACTACGGACAGGACAGCTTTCTTT
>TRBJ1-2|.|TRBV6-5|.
CASSTTEHNYGYTF
TGTGCCAGCAGTACAACCGAACATAACTACGGCTACACCTTC
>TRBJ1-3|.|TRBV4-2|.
CASSQDLTSGNTIYF
TGTGCCAGCAGCCAAGACCTCACCTCTGGAAACACCATATATTTT
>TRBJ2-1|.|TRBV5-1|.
CASSFGAEGKFF
TGCGCCAGCAGCTTCGGCGCGGAAGGGAAGTTCTTC
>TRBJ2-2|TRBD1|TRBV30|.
CARSGTVFTGELFF
TGTGCCCGCTCCGGGACAGTCTTCACCGGGGAGCTGTTTTTT
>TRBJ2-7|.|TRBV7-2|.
CASSLDGSGRRQYF
TGTGCCAGCAGCTTAGATGGTTCCGGACGGCGACAGTACTTC
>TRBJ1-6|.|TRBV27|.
CASSLDLSSNSPLHF
TGTGCCAGCAGTTTAGATCTTTCCTCGAATTCACCCCTCCACTTT
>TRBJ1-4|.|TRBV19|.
CASENEKLFF
TGTGCCAGTGAAAATGAAAAACTGTTTTTT
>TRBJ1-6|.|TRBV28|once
CASSFQDGSPLHF
TGTGCCAGCAGTTTTCAGGACGGTTCACCCCTCCACTTT
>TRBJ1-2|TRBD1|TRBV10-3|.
CAISGTGGEGYYGYTF
TGTGCCATCAGTGGGACAGGGGGCGAGGGCTACTATGGCTACACCTTC
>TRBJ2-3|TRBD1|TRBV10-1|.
CASRGTEGTDTQYF
TGCGCCAGCAGGGGGACAGAGGGCACAGATACGCAGTATTTT
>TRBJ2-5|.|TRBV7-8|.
CASSLARETQYF
TGTGCCAGCAGCTTAGCGCGAGAGACCCAGTACTTC
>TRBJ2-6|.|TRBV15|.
CATRGGAGANVLTF
TGTGCCACCAGAGGAGGGGCTGGGGCCAACGTCCTGACTTTC
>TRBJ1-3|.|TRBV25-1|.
CASSEYGYSSGNTIYF
TGTGCCAGCAGTGAATACGGATACAGCTCTGGAAACACCATATATTTT
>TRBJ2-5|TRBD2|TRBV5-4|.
CASSASSSGGTQTQYF
TGTGCCAGCAGCGCATCTTCTAGCGGGGGGACTCAGACCCAGTACTTC
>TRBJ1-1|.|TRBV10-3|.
CAISESAQINTEAFF
TGTGCCATCAGTGAGTCAGCACAAATAAACACTGAAGCTTTCTTT
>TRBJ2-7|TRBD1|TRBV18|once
CASSPGQTYEQYF
TGTGCCAGCTCACCGGGACAGACCTACGAGCAGTACTTC
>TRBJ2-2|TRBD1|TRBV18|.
CASSQTGGTGELFF
TGTGCCAGCTCCCAGACAGGGGGCACCGGGGAGCTGTTTTTT
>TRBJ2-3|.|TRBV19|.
CASRLLGADTQYF
TGTGCCAGTAGGCTTCTAGGGGCAGATACGCAGTATTTT
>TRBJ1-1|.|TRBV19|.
CASSIGQVNTEAFF
TGTGCCAGTAGTATAGGACAGGTGAACACTGAAGCTTTCTTT
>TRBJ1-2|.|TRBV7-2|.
CASSLGRERGYTF
TGTGCCAGCAGCTTAGGCCGGGAGCGTGGCTACACCTTC
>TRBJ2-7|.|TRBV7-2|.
CASSLANSEYERYF
TGTGCCAGCAGCTTAGCAAACTCCGAATACGAGCGGTACTTC
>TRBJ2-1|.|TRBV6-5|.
CASSGQLSSYNEQFF
TGTGCCAGCAGTGGACAGCTGAGCTCCTACAATGAGCAGTTCTTC
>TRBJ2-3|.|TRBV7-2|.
CASQTDITTDTQYF
TGTGCCAGCCAAACCGACATCACCACAGATACGCAGTATTTT
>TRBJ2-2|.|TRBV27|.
CASSFQGGGSYTGELFF
TGTGCCAGCAGTTTCCAGGGAGGGGGCTCTTACACCGGGGAGCTGTTTTTT
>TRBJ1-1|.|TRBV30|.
CAWTKQRNTEAFF
TGTGCCTGGACTAAGCAGAGGAACACTGAAGCTTTCTTT
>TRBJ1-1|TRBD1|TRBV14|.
CASSQDAAGGSDEAFF
TGTGCCAGCAGCCAAGATGCGGCAGGGGGGTCAGATGAAGCTTTCTTT
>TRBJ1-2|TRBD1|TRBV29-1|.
CSVSEGDRVNYGYTF
TGCAGCGTTTCTGAGGGGGACAGGGTTAACTATGGCTACACCTTC
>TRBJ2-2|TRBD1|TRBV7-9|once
CASSVGTVNTGELFF
TGTGCCAGCAGCGTAGGGACAGTGAACACCGGGGAGCTGTTTTTT
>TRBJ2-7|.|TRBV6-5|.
CASSYDWSSYEQYF
TGTGCCAGCAGTTACGACTGGAGCTCCTACGAGCAGTACTTC
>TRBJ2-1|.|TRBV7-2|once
CASSLDRFRSYNEQFF
TGTGCCAGCAGCTTGGATCGCTTCCGGTCCTACAATGAGCAGTTCTTC
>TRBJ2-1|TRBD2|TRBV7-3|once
CASSRSGGYNEQFF
TGTGCCAGCAGCCGGTCGGGGGGATACAATGAGCAGTTCTTC